These T cell receptor beta chains were read from a single sample in a study of cytomegalovirus exposure and HLA in healthy donors. Sequencing used immunoSEQ multiplex PCR; TCRdb keeps in-frame clones, though not all of them. There are 100,000 to 150,000 clones in the sample; roughly 83% occur only once, and about 19% lies in the top ten. The sequencing sample was made of PBMCs. All receptors come from a man aged 18 to 30 in good health and CMV-seropositive. CDR3s include the opening cysteine and the closing phenylalanine or tryptophan. Fields, in order: clone size, J gene, D gene, V gene, CDR3 length, CDR3 protein, CDR3 DNA. A D gene is named only where the DNA matches it firmly. Size values are once, few and many counts, or a class for expanded clones, and some rows have none.

once TRBJ1-1 . TRBV4-2 18 CASNALDWGEGPLAEAFF TGTGCCAGCAACGCCCTAGACTGGGGGGAGGGTCCCCTCGCTGAAGCTTTCTTT
. TRBJ2-1 TRBD1 TRBV10-2 22 CASTIRDRGPGGSIRSYNEQFF TGCGCCAGCACAATCCGGGACAGGGGGCCAGGGGGGTCAATCAGGTCCTACAATGAGCAGTTCTTC
few TRBJ1-1 . TRBV21-1 15 CASTPGQGVFTEAFF TGTGCCAGCACCCCGGGACAGGGTGTGTTTACTGAAGCTTTCTTT
. TRBJ2-7 . TRBV19 14 CASSIGPGLGEQYF TGTGCCAGTAGTATTGGACCGGGGTTAGGCGAGCAGTACTTC
. TRBJ2-3 TRBD1 TRBV28 16 CASSPGTGGGADTQYF TGTGCCAGCAGTCCTGGGACAGGGGGAGGGGCAGATACGCAGTATTTT
. TRBJ1-2 . TRBV6-4 17 CASSDQSTGSGNYGYTF TGTGCCAGCAGTGACCAAAGTACAGGGTCCGGGAACTATGGCTACACCTTC
. TRBJ1-2 TRBD1 TRBV29-1 15 CSVEDPRGRWHGYTF TGCAGCGTTGAAGATCCCAGGGGGCGCTGGCATGGCTACACCTTC
. TRBJ2-1 . TRBV5-6 16 CASSNGPPGVYNEQFF TGTGCCAGCAGCAACGGTCCCCCAGGCGTCTACAATGAGCAGTTCTTC
. TRBJ2-7 TRBD1 TRBV11-2 18 CASSSNPDLGQGIYEQYF TGTGCCAGCAGCTCTAACCCCGACCTGGGACAGGGCATCTACGAGCAGTACTTC
. TRBJ1-2 . TRBV4-2 15 CASSQETELNYGYTF TGTGCCAGCAGCCAAGAGACAGAATTAAACTATGGCTACACCTTC
. TRBJ2-3 TRBD2 TRBV6-5 15 CASSYGRGGPDTQYF TGTGCCAGCAGTTACGGGCGGGGGGGACCAGATACGCAGTATTTT
. TRBJ2-7 . TRBV19 13 CASSPGQSYEQYF TGTGCCAGTAGCCCCGGACAAAGCTACGAGCAGTACTTC
. TRBJ1-4 TRBD1 TRBV18 14 CASSQGATNEKLFF TGTGCCAGCTCCCAGGGGGCAACTAATGAAAAACTGTTTTTT
few TRBJ1-2 TRBD1 TRBV7-6 14 CASSAMTGDYGYTF TGTGCCAGCAGCGCCATGACAGGGGACTATGGCTACACCTTC
. TRBJ2-3 TRBD1 TRBV9 15 CASSVSGTGGETQYF TGTGCCAGCAGCGTATCCGGGACAGGGGGCGAGACGCAGTATTTT
. TRBJ2-7 . TRBV5-1 15 CASSRGTDFSYEQYF TGCGCCAGCAGCCGCGGGACGGATTTCTCCTACGAGCAGTACTTC
. TRBJ1-2 . TRBV19 12 CASSWRDYGYTF TGTGCCAGTAGTTGGCGGGACTATGGCTACACCTTC